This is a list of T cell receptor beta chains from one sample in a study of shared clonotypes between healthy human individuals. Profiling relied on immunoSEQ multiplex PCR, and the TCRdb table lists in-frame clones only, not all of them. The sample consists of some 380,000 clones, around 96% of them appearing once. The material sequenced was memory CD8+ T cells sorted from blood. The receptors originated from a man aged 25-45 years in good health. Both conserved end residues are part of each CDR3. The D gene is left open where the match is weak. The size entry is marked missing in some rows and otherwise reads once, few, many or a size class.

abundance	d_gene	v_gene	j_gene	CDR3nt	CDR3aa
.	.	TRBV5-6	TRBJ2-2	TGTGCCAGCAGCCGGAATGGCGCCGGGCCCACCGGGGAGCTGTTTTTT	CASSRNGAGPTGELFF
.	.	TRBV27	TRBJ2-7	TGTGCCAGCAGTCCGTTCTTTACTCGAAAATCCTACGAGCAGTACTTC	CASSPFFTRKSYEQYF
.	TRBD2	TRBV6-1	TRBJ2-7	TGTGCCAGCAGCCTCGGGGGGCAGCGGGGGACCGAGCAGTACTTC	CASSLGGQRGTEQYF
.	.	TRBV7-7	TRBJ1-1	TGTGCTAGCAGCTTAGGTTGGGGCACTGAAGCTTTCTTT	CASSLGWGTEAFF
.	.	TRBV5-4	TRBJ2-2	TGTGCCAGCAGCATACAAGGGGGAAACACCGGGGAGCTGTTTTTT	CASSIQGGNTGELFF
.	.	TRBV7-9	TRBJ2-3	TGTGCCAGCCAGGGACTTTCTTCCGATACGCAGTATTTT	CASQGLSSDTQYF
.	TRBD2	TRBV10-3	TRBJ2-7	TGTGCCATCAAGGGACTAGCGGGCCAAGAGGAGCAGTACTTC	CAIKGLAGQEEQYF
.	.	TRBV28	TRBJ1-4	TGTGCCAGCAGTTCCCAGGGGAGCGAAAAACTGTTTTTT	CASSSQGSEKLFF
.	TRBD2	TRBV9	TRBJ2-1	TGTGCCAGCAGCGTATTTACTAGCGGGCCCCTTAATGAGCAGTTCTTC	CASSVFTSGPLNEQFF
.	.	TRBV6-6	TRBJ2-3	TGTGCCAGCAGTTACGACTTCTACACAGATACGCAGTATTTT	CASSYDFYTDTQYF
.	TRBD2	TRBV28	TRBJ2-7	TGTGCCAGCAGTTTAGGGACTACCTACTACGAGCAGTACTTC	CASSLGTTYYEQYF
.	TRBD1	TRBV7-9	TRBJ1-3	TGTGCCAGCAGCAAACCGACAGGGTTAGGCTCTCACTCTGGAAACACCATATATTTT	CASSKPTGLGSHSGNTIYF
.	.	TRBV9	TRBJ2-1	TGTGCCAGCAGCGTAGCTGGGGGAATTGGTAGTTCCTACAATGAGCAGTTCTTC	CASSVAGGIGSSYNEQFF
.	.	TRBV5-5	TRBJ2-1	TGTGCCAGCAGCTTCTATCTGATGCAGGGGGGAAACAATGAGCAGTTCTTC	CASSFYLMQGGNNEQFF
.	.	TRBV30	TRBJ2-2	TGTGCCGGCATCGCACCGATTAACACCGGGGAGCTGTTTTTT	CAGIAPINTGELFF
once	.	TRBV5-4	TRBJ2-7	TGTGCCAGCAGCTTTCAGGACAGCCTCTACGAGCAGTACTTC	CASSFQDSLYEQYF
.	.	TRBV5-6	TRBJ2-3	TGTGCCAGCAGCTTGGGCAGCGGATTTAGCACAGATACGCAGTATTTT	CASSLGSGFSTDTQYF
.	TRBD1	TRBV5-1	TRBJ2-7	TGCGCCAGCAGCTTACCGGACAGGGGCTACGAGCAGTACTTC	CASSLPDRGYEQYF
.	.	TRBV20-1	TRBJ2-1	TGCAGTGCTAGTTACGGGACCGAGCAGTTCTTC	CSASYGTEQFF
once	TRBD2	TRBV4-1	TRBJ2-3	TGCGCCAGCAGCCAAGTGATAGCGGGAGTCCCCACAGATACGCAGTATTTT	CASSQVIAGVPTDTQYF
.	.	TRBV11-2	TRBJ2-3	TGTGCCAGCCGGCTCTTCCCGGCTAGCGTAACAGATACGCAGTATTTT	CASRLFPASVTDTQYF